The 10 T cell receptor beta chains in this list originate from one sample, sequenced in a study of technical replicates of blood from a few donors. Produced via immunoSEQ multiplex PCR; TCRdb's table is partial and in-frame only. The sample carries about 68,000 clones, 95% to 97% recorded once. Sequencing was carried out using T cells isolated from PBMCs. The receptor source for this set is a human donor in good health.

The rearrangement links TRBV25-1 to TRBJ1-5; TRBD1 might be the D (5 bases). Germline CDR1 reads MGHDK; CDR2 reads SYGVNS. The V and J ends lost 5 bases and 2 bases respectively, with 10 bases between them. The CDR3 runs 14 residues. The CDR3 reads CASSSAGGNQPQHF. The CDR3 DNA is TGTGCCAGCAGTAGCGCGGGGGGCAATCAGCCCCAGCATTTT.

The chain carries TRBV14 and TRBJ2-1; 14 bases map to TRBD2. Germline assignment: CDR1 SGHDN and CDR2 FVKESK. With 4 bases clipped from V and 5 bases from J, the junction kept 16 bases outside the gene matches. This CDR3 has 20 residues. For the CDR3, the DNA is TGTGCCAGCAGCCCTGAAAGACTAGCGGGAGGGCCTCATGCTCACAATGAGCAGTTCTTC. It yields the protein CASSPERLAGGPHAHNEQFF. Complete variable domain (other parts from reference TRBV14 and TRBJ2-1): EAGVTQFPSHSVIEKGQTVTLRCDPISGHDNLYWYRRVMGKEIKFLLHFVKESKQDESGMPNNRFLAERTGGTYSTLKVQPAELEDSGVYFCASSPERLAGGPHAHNEQFFGPGTRLTVL.

The rearrangement joins TRBV6-1 to TRBJ1-2, with D tentatively TRBD1 (5 bases). The CDR3 is made up of 12 amino acids. The germline V and J ends were trimmed by 10 bases and 9 bases, with 18 bases remaining between them. Per the germline V gene, CDR1 is MNHNS and CDR2 is SASEGT. This chain's CDR3 is CATETAQVSYTF. The CDR3 DNA reads as TGTGCCACCGAGACAGCCCAAGTTAGCTACACCTTC.

The chain is built from TRBV7-3 and TRBJ2-1, with TRBD2 identical over 10 bases. CDR1 SGHTA and CDR2 FQGTGA come from the germline V gene. V gave up 5 bases and J gave up 8 bases; unmatched junction bases: 9. This CDR3 is built from 15 residues. CDR3 bases: TGTGCCAGCAGCCCTGAGCTAGCGGGAGAGCATGAGCAGTTCTTC. It yields the protein CASSPELAGEHEQFF.

This chain links TRBV5-5 with TRBJ1-1; D is perhaps TRBD1 (6 bases). Trimming took off 4 bases at V and 4 bases at J, with 14 bases between the two ends. From germline, CDR1 is SGHKS and CDR2 YYEKEE (reference sequence). The CDR3 is 14 amino acids. The CDR3 region is CASSEQGDFTEAFF. The CDR3 DNA follows: TGTGCCAGCAGCGAACAGGGAGATTTCACTGAAGCTTTCTTT.

V usage is TRBV7-9 and J usage is TRBJ1-3; D might be TRBD1 (5 bases). Trimming left V 5 bases short and J 0 bases short, with 14 bases between. Germline-derived CDR1 and CDR2 are SEHNR and FQNEAQ (reference sequence). This CDR3 comprises 16 residues. This CDR3 is CASSAAQTGSGNTIYF. The CDR3 bases are TGTGCCAGCAGCGCAGCCCAAACAGGCTCTGGAAACACCATATATTTT.

The chain employs TRBV9 and TRBJ2-7; 9 bases match TRBD1. Germline V CDR1 and CDR2: SGDLS, YYNGEE. Trimming at V came to 3 bases and at J to 2 bases, leaving 9 bases not matched to a gene. CDR3 length equals 16 residues. The CDR3 nucleotides are TGTGCCAGCAGCGCAAACCCCGGGACAGGGACCTACGAGCAGTACTTC. It specifies CASSANPGTGTYEQYF.

The chain recombines TRBV7-7 with TRBJ2-1, with 8 bases lining up with TRBD2. This CDR3 has 16 amino acids. Trimming at V came to 4 bases and at J to 8 bases, leaving 13 bases not matched to a gene. Germline CDR1 SSHAT, CDR2 FNYEAQ (reference sequence). The CDR3 spells CASSSGLVEGSDEQFF. CDR3 nucleotides: TGTGCCAGCAGCTCGGGACTAGTTGAGGGGTCCGATGAGCAGTTCTTC.

The chain couples TRBV30 to TRBJ2-2; a possible D gene is TRBD1 (6 bases). The CDR3 runs 14 residues. The germline V gene has CDR1 GTSNPN and CDR2 SVGIG (reference sequence). V was pared by 8 bases and J by 1 base, with 14 bases between. CDR3 in amino acids: CAGVRGGNTGELFF. DNA of the CDR3: TGTGCCGGTGTCAGGGGCGGGAACACCGGGGAGCTGTTTTTT.

This rearrangement joins TRBV19 to TRBJ2-1, with D possibly matching TRBD2 (6 bases). The CDR3 is 13 amino acids. V dropped 5 bases and J dropped 3 bases, with 8 bases sitting between them. The V gene's germline CDR1 is LNHDA and CDR2 SQIVND (reference sequence). The CDR3 bases are TGTGCCAGTAGTCGGGGGATCTACAATGAGCAGTTCTTC. Its protein is CASSRGIYNEQFF. The full variable domain, its missing parts supplied by reference TRBV19 and TRBJ2-1, is DGGITQSPKYLFRKEGQNVTLSCEQNLNHDAMYWYRQDPGQGLRLIYYSQIVNDFQKGDIAEGYSVSREKKESFPLTVTSAQKNPTAFYLCASSRGIYNEQFFGPGTRLTVL.